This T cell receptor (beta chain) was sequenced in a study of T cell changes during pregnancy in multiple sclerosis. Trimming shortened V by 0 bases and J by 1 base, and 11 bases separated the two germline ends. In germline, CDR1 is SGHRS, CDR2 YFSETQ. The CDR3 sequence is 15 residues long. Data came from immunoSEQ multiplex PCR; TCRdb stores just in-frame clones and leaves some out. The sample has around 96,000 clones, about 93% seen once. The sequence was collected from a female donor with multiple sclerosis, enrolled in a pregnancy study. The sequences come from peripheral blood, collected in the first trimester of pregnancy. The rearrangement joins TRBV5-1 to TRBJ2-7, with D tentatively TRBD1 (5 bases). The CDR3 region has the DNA TGCGCCAGCAGCTTGGGACAGACCACTTCCTACGAGCAGTACTTC. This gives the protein CASSLGQTTSYEQYF.